Following are 19 T cell receptor beta chains from one sample sequenced in a study of cytomegalovirus exposure and HLA in healthy donors. 13 Jbeta primers and 60 Vbeta primers were used for the PCR. TCRdb's copy holds only in-frame clones and misses some; the assay was immunoSEQ multiplex PCR. The sample's table shows more than 70,000 clones. Sequenced input: PBMCs. All receptors come from a woman aged 55-70 years in good health and CMV-seronegative.

This chain uses TRBV6-5 with TRBJ2-5; tentatively, D is TRBD2 (5 bases). CDR1 and CDR2 from the germline V gene are MNHEY and SVGAGI. V shed 2 bases and J shed 11 bases, with 15 bases lying between them. This CDR3 comprises 13 residues. The CDR3 here is CASSYARPGEQYF. The CDR3 DNA sequence: TGTGCCAGCAGTTACGCTCGGCCTGGGGAGCAGTACTTC.

This chain links TRBV11-1 with TRBJ2-1; 7 bases map to TRBD2. Germline V gene data show CDR1 as SGHAT and CDR2 as FQDESV (reference sequence). The CDR3 runs to 15 residues. Losses at the gene ends were 3 bases for V and 5 bases for J; bases not matched to a gene: 7. In nucleotides, the CDR3 is TGTGCCAGCAGCTTCGGGCTAGCGGTCAACAATGAGCAGTTCTTC. As protein: CASSFGLAVNNEQFF.

This rearrangement joins TRBV7-2 to TRBJ1-1, with 8 bases fitting TRBD1. CDR1 and CDR2 from the germline V gene are SGHTA and FQGNSA. V shed 5 bases, J shed 6 bases, and the junction held 11 bases outside the gene matches. The CDR3 has 15 amino acids. In DNA, the CDR3 is TGTGCCAGCAGCCTGGAACAGGGGGTTAGGGCTGAAGCTTTCTTT. It codes for CASSLEQGVRAEAFF.

The CDR3, as DNA: TGTGCCAGCAGAGCCGACAGGGACTTACAAGAGACCCAGTACTTC. It translates to CASRADRDLQETQYF. The chain uses TRBV28 and TRBJ2-5, with D tentatively TRBD1 (7 bases). V lost 6 bases, J lost 2 bases, and 16 bases lay in between. The CDR3 consists of 15 residues. CDR1 and CDR2 (germline): MDHEN, SYDVKM.

The CDR3 DNA sequence: TGTGCCAGCATGGTAGTAGCGGGAGTGGGTGAGCAGTTCTTC. Protein product: CASMVVAGVGEQFF. The chain employs TRBV2 and TRBJ2-1, with TRBD2 identical over 9 bases. This CDR3 region has 14 residues. J lost 9 bases, V lost 7 bases, and 10 bases had no gene match. CDR1 is SNHLY and CDR2 is FYNNEI in the germline V gene.

This chain links TRBV11-2 with TRBJ2-1; D perhaps matches TRBD2 (6 bases). The CDR3 has 13 residues. Germline V gives CDR1 SGHAT, CDR2 FQNNGV. Deletions cut 3 bases from V and 8 bases from J, with 11 bases between. The CDR3 loop is CASSFSGGDEQFF. CDR3 coding DNA: TGTGCCAGCAGCTTCTCAGGAGGGGATGAGCAGTTCTTC.

The rearrangement uses TRBV5-1 and TRBJ2-1, with 9 positions matching TRBD1. CDR3 length equals 17 residues. Per the germline V gene, CDR1 is SGHRS and CDR2 is YFSETQ. V lost 4 bases, J lost 6 bases, and 14 bases stayed unmatched. CDR3: CASSRASPGTGSNEQFF. The DNA for the CDR3 is TGCGCCAGCAGCCGGGCGTCCCCCGGGACAGGGAGCAATGAGCAGTTCTTC.

The chain combines TRBV28 with TRBJ1-1, with a weak D call TRBD1 (6 bases). Trimming removed 4 bases from V and 2 bases from J, with 14 bases in between. This CDR3 is 15 amino acids long. The germline CDR1 and CDR2 sequences are MDHEN and SYDVKM. CDR3 region: CASSWGQRLNTEAFF. The CDR3 coding sequence is TGTGCCAGCAGTTGGGGGCAGAGACTCAACACTGAAGCTTTCTTT.

The V gene is TRBV30, the J gene TRBJ2-5, with 7 bases matching TRBD2. This CDR3 region has 13 residues. Looked up from germline, CDR1 is GTSNPN and CDR2 is SVGIG (reference sequence). Trimming removed 3 bases from V and 7 bases from J; junction bases left unmatched: 8. For the CDR3, the DNA is TGTGCCTGGAGCCTAGCGGATCGGGGGACCCAGTACTTC. Residues: CAWSLADRGTQYF.

This rearrangement joins TRBV29-1 to TRBJ2-7; the D gene is possibly TRBD2 (7 bases). In germline, CDR1 is SQVTM, CDR2 ANQGSEA. The CDR3 runs 15 residues. V was shortened by 1 base and J by 5 bases, with 18 bases between the two germline ends. The CDR3 bases are TGCAGCGTTGAAGGTAGGGGGGGACGGAACGACGAGCAGTACTTC. Translated: CSVEGRGGRNDEQYF.

The V and J genes are TRBV30 and TRBJ2-1; D uncertain. V dropped 3 bases and J dropped 1 base, with 19 bases sitting between them. CDR1 is GTSNPN, CDR2 SVGIG, per germline (reference sequence). This CDR3 region has 17 residues. The CDR3 loop reads CAWSPYSGLRSYNEQFF. In DNA, the CDR3 is TGTGCCTGGAGCCCCTACTCGGGTCTGAGATCCTACAATGAGCAGTTCTTC.

Points on this clone: The germline gene is not matched at one end of the junction; a read error may be the cause. The chain combines TRBV6-5 with TRBJ2-7; 9 bases are a match to TRBD1. Germline-derived CDR1 and CDR2 are MNHEY and SVGAGI. The CDR3 is 15 amino acids. In DNA, the CDR3 is TGTGCCAGCAGTTACTCCGGGACAGGGTCCTACGAGCAGTGCTTC. This gives the protein CASSYSGTGSYEQCF.

The J gene is TRBJ1-4, the V gene TRBV29-1; 7 bases are shared with TRBD1. The CDR3 covers 12 residues. Germline V gene sequence: CDR1 SQVTM, CDR2 ANQGSEA. With V trimmed by 7 bases and J by 13 bases, 12 bases remained unmatched. The CDR3 spells CSGGTDARVLFF. CDR3 coding DNA: TGCAGCGGGGGGACAGACGCTAGGGTACTGTTTTTT.

V is TRBV11-2 and J is TRBJ2-7; no reliable D call. CDR3 size: 13 residues. Deletions cut 1 base from V and 4 bases from J, with 8 bases between. Germline V lookup: CDR1 SGHAT, CDR2 FQNNGV. The CDR3 sequence is CASSLVRSYEQYF. The CDR3 DNA is TGTGCCAGCAGCTTAGTGCGGTCGTACGAGCAGTACTTC.

The genes are TRBV18 and TRBJ2-1; 11 bases match TRBD2. The CDR3 runs to 16 residues. J gave up 3 bases and V 2 bases, and 3 bases lay outside the gene matches. Germline V gene lookup returns CDR1 KGHSH and CDR2 LQKENI. The CDR3 reads CASSPSLAGDYNEQFF. The DNA of the CDR3 is TGTGCCAGCTCACCATCACTAGCGGGAGACTACAATGAGCAGTTCTTC.

V is TRBV6-6 and J is TRBJ2-7; tentatively, D is TRBD2 (6 bases). CDR3 length: 14 residues. CDR1 and CDR2 (germline): MNHNY, SVGAGI (reference sequence). Trimming took off 2 bases at V and 6 bases at J, with 14 bases between the two ends. CDR3 protein: CASSYPRDSREQYF. The CDR3 region has the DNA TGTGCCAGCAGTTACCCTCGGGACTCCCGCGAGCAGTACTTC.

V gene TRBV27 combines with J gene TRBJ2-1; a possible D gene is TRBD2 (6 bases). The CDR3 is 13 amino acids. The germline CDR1 and CDR2 sequences are MNHEY and SMNVEV (reference sequence). V was pared by 1 base and J by 8 bases, with 9 bases between. Here the CDR3 DNA reads TGTGCCAGCAGTTTATGGAGGGGCGATGAGCAGTTCTTC. Amino acids: CASSLWRGDEQFF.

The V call is TRBV28, the J call TRBJ2-7, with 7 positions matching TRBD2. The V gene's germline CDR1 is MDHEN and CDR2 SYDVKM. CDR3 length: 16 amino acids. The V and J ends lost 3 bases and 6 bases, in that order; junction bases with no gene match: 14. The CDR3 DNA follows: TGTGCCAGCAGTTTTTTCGGAAGCGGGATACACAGCGAGCAGTACTTC. The encoded protein is CASSFFGSGIHSEQYF.

The chain recombines TRBV28 with TRBJ2-7; TRBD2 matches 7 bases. Germline V gene lookup returns CDR1 MDHEN and CDR2 SYDVKM. With V trimmed by 6 bases and J by 5 bases, 10 bases remained unmatched. There are 14 residues in the CDR3. The DNA of the CDR3 is TGTGCCAGCAGCTTCGGCGGGAGCGTCCACGAGCAGTACTTC. It translates to CASSFGGSVHEQYF.